One and the same sample provided the 16 T cell receptor beta chains below, sequenced in a study of T-cell memory formation after mild COVID-19. TCRdb independently ran MiXCR on the 5' RACE reads; one entry per CDR3 protein. The data show some 100,000 distinct CDR3 sequences, around 10% seen once. The specimen sequenced was PBMCs or a T cell subset sorted from them (not recorded which). The source of these receptors is a man aged 18 to 30 who had mild COVID-19 (a few samples of this study predate the infection). Cell type and time point are not known.

This clonotype was counted only a few times. The chain joins TRBV7-9 to TRBJ2-7; tentatively, D is TRBD1 (5 bases). Looked up from germline, CDR1 is SEHNR and CDR2 is FQNEAQ (reference sequence). CDR3 length: 15 amino acids. Trimming removed 4 bases from V and 2 bases from J, with 15 bases in between. CDR3 in DNA: TGTGCCAGCAGCTCACGACAGAAGCAAACCTACGAGCAGTACTTC. It yields the protein CASSSRQKQTYEQYF.

This clonotype was seen only a few times. The gene calls are TRBV12-3 or TRBV12-4 and TRBJ2-5, with D hard to call. V lost 6 bases and J lost 1, with 9 bases in between. This CDR3 comprises 13 residues. As DNA, the CDR3 is TGTGCCAGCAGAACCCTCCCCCAAGAGACCCAGTACTTC. Translating gives CASRTLPQETQYF.

A few counts support this clonotype. This rearrangement joins TRBV6-5 to TRBJ2-7; weak D call: TRBD1 (5 bases). V was pared by 4 bases and J by 5 bases, with 15 bases between. This CDR3 has 14 residues. Germline lookup yields CDR1 MNHEY and CDR2 SVGAGI. The CDR3 reads CASSFSGNRDEQYF. The CDR3 coding sequence is TGTGCCAGCAGTTTTTCAGGGAATCGCGACGAGCAGTACTTC.

V usage is TRBV29-1 and J usage is TRBJ2-7; D might be TRBD2 (5 bases). The V end was cut by 3 bases, the J end by 3 bases, with 12 bases between. Germline assignment: CDR1 SQVTM and CDR2 ANQGSEA. There are 13 residues in the CDR3. The CDR3 DNA follows: TGCAGCGTTGACGCGGCCGGGGACTACGAGCAGTACTTC. Protein product: CSVDAAGDYEQYF.

V and J are TRBV7-9 and TRBJ2-1; D uncertain. The CDR3 runs 15 residues. V lost 4 bases and J lost 2, with 12 bases in between. Germline assignment: CDR1 SEHNR and CDR2 FQNEAQ (reference sequence). The CDR3 sequence: CASSSLYGTYNEQFF. Written as DNA, the CDR3 is TGTGCCAGCAGCTCCCTTTATGGAACCTACAATGAGCAGTTCTTC.

The gene calls are TRBV6-2 or TRBV6-3 and TRBJ2-7, with 10 bases aligning to TRBD1. The CDR3 has 17 residues. Germline loops: CDR1 MNHEY, CDR2 SVGEGT. V dropped 8 bases and J dropped 0; count of bases not matched to a gene: 13. CDR3 DNA: TGTGCCAGCGGCTCCGGGACAGGGGCCACAAGCTCCTACGAGCAGTACGTC. Protein: CASGSGTGATSSYEQYV.

The chain recombines TRBV12-3 or TRBV12-4 with TRBJ2-7; D is undetermined. The CDR3 contains 12 residues. Deletions cut 5 bases from V and 3 bases from J, with 8 bases between. In DNA form, the CDR3 reads TGTGCCAGCAGTGCCAACAACTACGAGCAGTACGTC. Its protein is CASSANNYEQYV.

A note on this clonotype: At one boundary the junction diverges from the germline segment, which might be a read error. The chain recombines TRBV4-3 with TRBJ1-1, with TRBD1 matching 9 bases. The CDR3 loop spans 13 amino acids. Germline-derived CDR1 and CDR2 are LGHNA and YSLEER. CDR3 sequence reads: CASSQEVPGQGYF. Written as DNA, the CDR3 is TGCGCCAGCAGCCAAGAAGTGCCGGGACAGGGTTACTTT.

This clonotype was found many times. The chain links TRBV4-3 to TRBJ2-2; D not certain. Germline V gene lookup returns CDR1 LGHNA and CDR2 YSLEER. The V end lost 2 bases, the J end lost 3 bases, and 16 bases lay between the germline ends. There are 17 residues in the CDR3. CDR3 sequence: CASSQTQFQVHTGELFF. In DNA form, the CDR3 reads TGCGCCAGCAGCCAAACCCAATTCCAGGTCCACACCGGGGAGCTGTTTTTT.

This clonotype showed up just a few times. The chain joins TRBV7-8 to TRBJ1-5; D uncertain. The CDR3 is made up of 13 amino acids. In germline, CDR1 is SGHVS, CDR2 FQNEAQ. V lost 3 bases to trimming and J lost 5 bases, with 8 bases between them. Here the CDR3 reads CASSFARDQPQHF. The CDR3, as DNA: TGTGCCAGCAGCTTCGCACGAGATCAGCCCCAGCATTTT.

V gene TRBV5-5 combines with J gene TRBJ1-1, with TRBD1 identical over 9 bases. The ends lost 4 bases at V and 3 bases at J; junction bases unmatched: 10. The CDR3 totals 16 residues. Germline V lookup: CDR1 SGHKS, CDR2 YYEKEE (reference sequence). The CDR3, as DNA: TGTGCCAGCAGCGTTAACAGGGGGCGAATCGACACTGAAGCTTTCTTT. The encoded protein is CASSVNRGRIDTEAFF. Combining the CDR3 with reference TRBV5-5 and TRBJ1-1 gives the whole variable domain DAGVTQSPTHLIKTRGQQVTLRCSPISGHKSVSWYQQVLGQGPQFIFQYYEKEERGRGNFPDRFSARQFPNYSSELNVNALLLGDSALYLCASSVNRGRIDTEAFFGQGTRLTVV.

This clonotype has only a few counts. The chain has TRBV9 and TRBJ2-2; a possible D gene is TRBD1 (8 bases). Germline loops: CDR1 SGDLS, CDR2 YYNGEE. The CDR3 extends over 16 amino acids. V was trimmed by 3 bases and J by 3 bases, leaving 15 bases between them. Here the CDR3 reads CASSAQGGLDTGELFF. Here the CDR3 DNA reads TGTGCCAGCAGCGCACAGGGGGGGTTGGACACCGGGGAGCTGTTTTTT.

This chain connects TRBV13 to TRBJ1-1; TRBD1 agrees at 7 bases. The CDR3 extends over 17 amino acids. Germline V gene data show CDR1 as PRHDT and CDR2 as FYEKMQ (reference sequence). The junction had 11 bases not matched to a gene; V was cut back by 2 bases and J by 2 bases. In nucleotides, the CDR3 is TGTGCCAGCAGCTTATCCGGGGGCGCAGGGGGAAACACTGAAGCTTTCTTT. It specifies CASSLSGGAGGNTEAFF.

This clonotype turned up a few times. This chain connects TRBV7-2 to TRBJ2-5; tentative D call: TRBD1 (5 bases). V was pared by 4 bases and J by 5 bases, with 14 bases between. The CDR3 extends over 14 amino acids. The V gene's germline CDR1 is SGHTA and CDR2 FQGNSA. In DNA form, the CDR3 reads TGTGCCAGCAGCTCAGCGTTGGACATCGAGACCCAGTACTTC. It yields the protein CASSSALDIETQYF.

This clonotype has at least ten counts. The chain carries TRBV29-1 and TRBJ2-3, with a tentative D call TRBD2 (5 bases). The CDR3 contains 17 residues. The V end lost 7 bases, the J end lost 4 bases, and 27 bases lay between the germline ends. Germline assignment: CDR1 SQVTM and CDR2 ANQGSEA. The CDR3 protein is CSATRVRTDERADTQYF. In DNA form, the CDR3 reads TGCAGCGCAACTAGGGTCAGAACGGACGAGAGGGCAGATACGCAGTATTTT.

Only a few counts were recorded for this clonotype. The rearrangement joins TRBV19 to TRBJ1-1, with D unclear. The V gene's germline CDR1 is LNHDA and CDR2 SQIVND (reference sequence). Trimming stripped 7 bases from V and 1 base from J, with 10 bases between. The CDR3 totals 13 residues. The CDR3 region is CASTHGENTEAFF. As DNA, the CDR3 is TGTGCCAGTACCCACGGGGAGAACACTGAAGCTTTCTTT.